The 20 T cell receptor beta chains listed next were all sequenced from one sample in a study of T cells after yellow fever vaccination. TCRdb re-derived calls from the 5' RACE reads in MiXCR, one entry per CDR3 protein. The sample lists 200,000 to 300,000 distinct CDR3 sequences, roughly 3.7% occurring once. Sequences were derived from PBMCs, sampled 15 days after the yellow fever booster vaccination. The receptors derive from a man aged 18 to 35 who received the YFV17D yellow fever vaccine.

The sample holds many counts of this clonotype. This chain links TRBV11-2 with TRBJ2-7; TRBD1 matches at 9 bases. The J segment lost 4 bases and the V segment lost 1 base, leaving 2 bases of the junction unmatched. Looked up from germline, CDR1 is SGHAT and CDR2 is FQNNGV. The CDR3 is made up of 14 amino acids. CDR3 sequence reads: CASSLVGQGYEQYF. The DNA of the CDR3 is TGTGCCAGCAGCTTAGTGGGACAGGGATACGAGCAGTACTTC.

This clonotype was recorded at least ten times. CDR3 residues: CASSQEGTPNYEQYV. The CDR3 nucleotides read TGCGCCAGCAGCCAAGAGGGGACACCCAACTACGAGCAGTACGTC. The chain combines TRBV4-1 with TRBJ2-7; weak D call: TRBD1 (6 bases). The CDR3 is 15 amino acids. Looked up from germline, CDR1 is MGHRA and CDR2 is YSYEKL. The V gene lost 0 bases and the J gene lost 3 bases, with 12 bases spanning the gap.

This clonotype has only a few counts. The V gene is TRBV7-9, the J gene TRBJ2-3; no reliable D call. V was trimmed by 4 bases and J by 1 base, leaving 12 bases between them. This CDR3 region has 15 residues. Germline-derived CDR1 and CDR2 are SEHNR and FQNEAQ (reference sequence). CDR3 region: CASSSTNAGTDTQYF. The CDR3 DNA reads as TGTGCCAGCAGCTCTACAAATGCCGGCACAGATACGCAGTATTTT.

In its sample, this clonotype was seen many times. The chain couples TRBV5-1 to TRBJ2-7; 8 bases agree with TRBD1. The CDR3 is 13 residues long. Looked up from germline, CDR1 is SGHRS and CDR2 is YFSETQ. J gave up 0 bases and V 7 bases, and 3 bases lay outside the gene matches. CDR3 nucleotides: TGCGCCAGCGGAGGGACAGGCTCCTACGAGCAGTACTTC. This gives the protein CASGGTGSYEQYF.

At least ten counts were recorded for this clonotype. This chain links TRBV5-5 with TRBJ1-6; TRBD1 might be the D (5 bases). CDR3 size: 14 residues. V was cut by 1 base and J by 9 bases, with 11 bases left in between. Germline loops: CDR1 SGHKS, CDR2 YYEKEE (reference sequence). The CDR3, as DNA: TGTGCCAGCAGCTTGTATCAGGGTGTTTCACCCCTCCACTTT. The encoded protein is CASSLYQGVSPLHF.

This clonotype was seen ten or more times. The chain is built from TRBV7-2 and TRBJ1-1; 12 bases are a match to TRBD1. Germline assignment: CDR1 SGHTA and CDR2 FQGNSA. V lost 6 bases, J lost 5 bases, and 13 bases stayed unmatched. The CDR3 extends over 17 amino acids. The CDR3, as DNA: TGTGCCAGCAGTTCCGAGGGACAGGGGGCGTATGAGACTGAAGCTTTCTTT. Translated, it gives CASSSEGQGAYETEAFF.

This clonotype has ten or more counts. V is TRBV6-5 and J is TRBJ1-2; weak D call: TRBD1 (5 bases). CDR3 length: 16 amino acids. Germline CDR1 MNHEY, CDR2 SVGAGI. Trimming took off 0 bases at V and 3 bases at J, with 14 bases between the two ends. The CDR3 nucleotides are TGTGCCAGCAGTTACTCGAGAAGGGGCCCAGACTATGGCTACACCTTC. Its translation: CASSYSRRGPDYGYTF.

The table lists this clonotype with many counts. The chain uses TRBV11-3 and TRBJ2-3; 10 bases fit TRBD2. The CDR3 totals 15 residues. The germline V gene has CDR1 SGHNT and CDR2 YENEEA. V gave up 4 bases and J gave up 1 base; unmatched junction bases: 2. CDR3 nucleotides: TGTGCCAGCAGCTCCGGGACTAGCGGCACAGATACGCAGTATTTT. This codes for CASSSGTSGTDTQYF. The whole variable domain, filled in from reference TRBV11-3 and TRBJ2-3, reads EAGVVQSPRYKIIEKKQPVAFWCNPISGHNTLYWYLQNLGQGPELLIRYENEEAVDDSQLPKDRFSAERLKGVDSTLKIQPAELGDSAVYLCASSSGTSGTDTQYFGPGTRLTVL.

In its sample, this clonotype was seen many times. The chain uses TRBV7-9 and TRBJ1-3; unclear D gene. Germline CDR1 and CDR2: SEHNR and FQNEAQ (reference sequence). The V end lost 4 bases, the J end lost 0 bases, and 22 bases lay between the germline ends. The CDR3 covers 19 residues. CDR3 amino acids: CASSYPLVAAYNSGNTIYF. CDR3 DNA sequence: TGTGCCAGCAGCTACCCGTTGGTGGCGGCGTATAACTCTGGAAACACCATATATTTT. Looking up the rest from reference TRBV7-9 and TRBJ1-3 gives the full variable domain: DTGVSQNPRHKITKRGQNVTFRCDPISEHNRLYWYRQTLGQGPEFLTYFQNEAQLEKSRLLSDRFSAERPKGSFSTLEIQRTEQGDSAMYLCASSYPLVAAYNSGNTIYFGEGSWLTVV.

V gene TRBV5-1 combines with J gene TRBJ2-1; D uncertain. V was cut by 4 bases and J by 7 bases, with 15 bases left in between. The CDR3 has 14 residues. Germline assignment: CDR1 SGHRS and CDR2 YFSETQ. DNA for the CDR3: TGCGCCAGCAGCCATAGATTCGACGGGAATGAGCAGTTCTTC. Its translation: CASSHRFDGNEQFF.

This clonotype was observed at least ten times. The chain links TRBV4-1 to TRBJ2-1, with 7 bases matching TRBD1. This CDR3 contains 15 residues. The V segment lost 0 bases and the J segment 9 bases; nucleotides outside the gene matches: 8. Germline-derived CDR1 and CDR2 are MGHRA and YSYEKL. CDR3 coding DNA: TGCGCCAGCAGCCAAGAGGGCAGGGGGTCGGGTGAGCAGTTCTTC. It is translated as CASSQEGRGSGEQFF.

In this sample, this clonotype turned up many times. This chain uses TRBV20-1 with TRBJ1-1; TRBD1 matches at 8 bases. The trim removed 7 bases at V and 3 bases at J, leaving 10 bases unmatched. Per the germline V gene, CDR1 is DFQATT and CDR2 is SNEGSKA (reference sequence). The CDR3 has 14 residues. The CDR3 loop is CSGRDRGVYTEAFF. For the CDR3, the DNA is TGCAGTGGTCGAGACAGGGGAGTATACACTGAAGCTTTCTTT.

This clonotype was seen repeatedly, ten times or more. The J gene is TRBJ1-5, the V gene TRBV20-1; 7 bases line up with TRBD1. CDR1 and CDR2 (germline): DFQATT, SNEGSKA (reference sequence). V shed 1 base and J 5 bases; nucleotides not matched to a gene: 5. CDR3 length: 14 residues. CDR3 amino acids: CSARGGTVHQPQHF. CDR3 nucleotide sequence: TGCAGTGCTAGAGGGGGGACAGTCCATCAGCCCCAGCATTTT.

This clonotype was counted at least ten times. V and J are TRBV27 and TRBJ2-7; 9 positions agree with TRBD1. Trimming took 4 bases from V and 12 from J; bases not matched to a gene: 10. Germline CDR1 is MNHEY and CDR2 is SMNVEV (reference sequence). The CDR3 length is 13 residues. Written as DNA, the CDR3 is TGTGCCAGCAGTTCCGGGACAGGGATGGAGGCGTACTTC. Its protein is CASSSGTGMEAYF.

This clonotype came up many times. The gene calls are TRBV9 and TRBJ2-7; D might be TRBD2 (5 bases). CDR3 size: 13 residues. Trimming removed 3 bases from V and 6 bases from J, with 13 bases in between. Germline CDR1 reads SGDLS; CDR2 reads YYNGEE. Here the CDR3 DNA reads TGTGCCAGCAGCGGGACTTCCCGGGGCGAGCAGTACTTC. Translating it yields CASSGTSRGEQYF.

This clonotype was seen at least ten times. The chain joins TRBV29-1 to TRBJ2-1; 10 bases align to TRBD2. The length of the CDR3 is 13 residues. J gave up 7 bases and V 4 bases, and 4 bases lay outside the gene matches. The germline gives CDR1 SQVTM, CDR2 ANQGSEA. The CDR3, as DNA: TGCAGCGTTGGCGCTAGCGGGGGAAATGAGCAGTTCTTC. This translates into CSVGASGGNEQFF.

This clonotype has more than one count but fewer than ten. The V gene is TRBV12-3 or TRBV12-4, the J gene TRBJ1-1, with 8 bases matching TRBD1. The CDR3 is 14 amino acids. With 6 bases clipped from V and 1 base from J, the junction kept 4 bases outside the gene matches. The CDR3 is CASRIDRGNTEAFF. CDR3 DNA sequence: TGTGCCAGCAGGATCGACAGGGGGAACACTGAAGCTTTCTTT.

This clonotype has at least ten counts. At one end the junction does not follow the germline gene, possibly because of a read error. The J gene is TRBJ2-2, the V gene TRBV12-3 or TRBV12-4; 8 nucleotides match TRBD1. The CDR3 is 12 amino acids. The chain's CDR3 is CASSSSQGVLFF. CDR3 sequence (DNA): TGTGCCAGCAGTTCTTCACAGGGGGTGCTGTTTTTT.

The table lists this clonotype with many counts. V is TRBV24-1 and J is TRBJ2-5, with 9 positions matching TRBD2. Looked up from germline, CDR1 is KGHDR and CDR2 is SFDVKD. This CDR3 spans 17 amino acids. V lost 6 bases to trimming and J lost 5 bases; unmatched junction nucleotides: 15. The CDR3 sequence: CATSLGGGGAHEETQYF. For the CDR3, the DNA is TGTGCCACCAGTCTAGGTGGCGGGGGGGCTCATGAGGAGACCCAGTACTTC.

This clonotype was observed many times. This chain joins TRBV7-7 and TRBJ2-1, with D uncertain. CDR3 length: 16 amino acids. V dropped 1 base and J dropped 5 bases, with 15 bases sitting between them. CDR1 and CDR2 from the germline V gene are SSHAT and FNYEAQ (reference sequence). CDR3 sequence (DNA): TGTGCCAGCAGCTTAGGAGCCCCCGGGTCGGACAATGAGCAGTTCTTC. Amino acid sequence: CASSLGAPGSDNEQFF.